This T cell receptor (beta chain) was sequenced for a study of blood T cell repertoires in COVID-19. Study as a whole: Nucleic acid was either cDNA or gDNA, and it came from T cells, B-cell-depleted T cells, or PBMCs.

Data came from immunoSEQ multiplex PCR; TCRdb stores just in-frame clones and leaves some out. Here the sample spans under 250,000 clones, 75% to 90% being singletons. The CDR3 is 17 amino acids. Germline lookup yields CDR1 SNHLY and CDR2 FYNNEI. Between the trimmed V and J ends, which lost 6 bases and 3 bases, there was a span of 20 bases. The source of this sequence is a woman aged 70-85 years with active or convalescent COVID-19. The V gene is TRBV2, the J gene TRBJ2-2; D possibly corresponds to TRBD2 (6 bases). Input material: peripheral blood. CDR3 nucleotide sequence: TGTGCCAGCAGCCCCAGGCCGGGACTTTCCTACACCGGGGAGCTGTTTTTT. It encodes CASSPRPGLSYTGELFF.